The 11 T cell receptor beta chains below were found in one sample sequenced in a study of post-analysis software for immune sequencing data. Study-level findings and limits: Several TRBV segments, TRBV5-6, TRBV5-1 and TRBV20-1 among them, were found more frequent in patients than controls.

Their recognized antigens are unknown. TCR beta libraries were prepared from cDNA with unique molecular identifiers. TCRdb reanalysed the PCR reads using MiXCR and keeps one entry per CDR3 protein. The sample has roughly 670,000 distinct CDR3 sequences, approximately 60% seen once. The sequenced sample consisted of blood. Source of these receptors: a girl under 10 years old with multiple sclerosis.

This chain links TRBV7-2 with TRBJ1-2; D ambiguous. The CDR3 runs to 15 residues. V lost 6 bases, J lost 3 bases, and 17 bases lay in between. Per germline, CDR1 SGHTA and CDR2 FQGNSA. This chain's CDR3 is CASSIGEGRYYGYTF. The CDR3 DNA follows: TGTGCCAGCAGTATTGGGGAAGGAAGATACTATGGCTACACCTTC.

A word on this clonotype: The junction departs from the called germline gene at one end, perhaps through a read error. V is TRBV19 and J is TRBJ2-6, with a weak D call TRBD1 (5 bases). The CDR3 is 16 residues long. Germline-derived CDR1 and CDR2 are LNHDA and SQIVND (reference sequence). The CDR3 loop is CASSMLRSSGANVRTF. In DNA, the CDR3 is TGTGCCAGTAGTATGCTGCGCAGCTCTGGGGCCAACGTCCGGACTTTC.

V is TRBV7-9 and J is TRBJ2-7; 8 positions match TRBD1. Trimming took 2 bases from V and 6 from J; bases not matched to a gene: 6. Germline loops: CDR1 SEHNR, CDR2 FQNEAQ (reference sequence). The CDR3 length is 14 residues. As DNA, the CDR3 is TGTGCCAGCAGCTTACCGCAGGGGGCAACCGAGCAGTACTTC. Its translation is CASSLPQGATEQYF.

The rearrangement joins TRBV6-1 to TRBJ2-7; the D is unclear. CDR3 length: 12 amino acids. CDR1 and CDR2 from the germline V gene are MNHNS and SASEGT. Trimming stripped 2 bases from V and 2 bases from J, with 4 bases between. CDR3 nucleotide sequence: TGTGCCAGCAGTGAAAACCCCTACGAGCAGTACTTC. Encoded protein: CASSENPYEQYF.

This clonotype was detected only a few times. The chain links TRBV7-9 to TRBJ1-2; TRBD1 agrees at 9 bases. The CDR3 consists of 15 residues. The germline V gene has CDR1 SEHNR and CDR2 FQNEAQ (reference sequence). After removal of 5 bases from V and 3 bases from J, the junction contained 7 bases not matched to a gene. The CDR3 DNA sequence: TGTGCCAGCAGCCTCGGGACAGGGAGGGACTATGGCTACACCTTC. Translated, it gives CASSLGTGRDYGYTF.

The chain couples TRBV28 to TRBJ2-7, with TRBD2 as a possible D gene (6 bases). Germline values: CDR1 MDHEN, CDR2 SYDVKM. The CDR3 is 14 residues long. The V gene lost 1 base and the J gene lost 7 bases, with 14 bases spanning the gap. The CDR3 nucleotides read TGTGCCAGCAGTTTATCTGGGGACGCGGGGGAGCAGTACTTC. Its protein is CASSLSGDAGEQYF.

The J gene is TRBJ1-2, the V gene TRBV4-1; 9 bases are a match to TRBD1. CDR3 length: 17 residues. Germline-derived CDR1 and CDR2 are MGHRA and YSYEKL. Germline trimming cut 0 bases from V and 8 bases from J; bases unmatched to any gene: 13. The CDR3 region is CASSQDSEGDRVGGYTF. The CDR3 DNA sequence: TGCGCCAGCAGCCAAGACTCCGAAGGGGACAGGGTCGGGGGCTACACCTTC.

The rearrangement links TRBV7-9 to TRBJ1-2, with D perhaps TRBD1 (5 bases). Trimming removed 6 bases at V and 4 bases at J, with 21 bases between. The CDR3 totals 16 residues. Germline CDR1 SEHNR, CDR2 FQNEAQ (reference sequence). The CDR3 DNA reads TGTGCCAGCAGACACCATCGTTCCGGGGCCTCCTATGGCTACACCTTC. Its protein is CASRHHRSGASYGYTF.

The chain employs TRBV5-1 and TRBJ2-1, with D perhaps assigned TRBD1 or TRBD2 (6 bases each). The germline V gene encodes CDR1 SGHRS and CDR2 YFSETQ. Trimming stripped 3 bases from V and 10 bases from J, with 17 bases between. The length of the CDR3 is 14 residues. CDR3 bases: TGCGCCAGCAGCTGGGGGGCCAGCCCGATCGAGCAGTTCTTC. This sequence encodes CASSWGASPIEQFF.

The rearrangement uses TRBV5-5 and TRBJ2-7; D might be TRBD2 (5 bases). Germline V gives CDR1 SGHKS, CDR2 YYEKEE (reference sequence). V lost 1 base, J lost 5 bases, and 10 bases lay in between. This CDR3 contains 13 residues. The CDR3 loop is CASSLWELNEQYF. Written as DNA, the CDR3 is TGTGCCAGCAGCTTGTGGGAGCTCAACGAGCAGTACTTC.

The chain joins TRBV7-2 to TRBJ1-1, with a tentative D call TRBD1 (6 bases). The CDR3 consists of 16 residues. Trimming left V 2 bases short and J 8 bases short, with 21 bases between. Germline lookup yields CDR1 SGHTA and CDR2 FQGNSA. CDR3 DNA sequence: TGTGCCAGCAGCTTAAGTGGGAGGGGGGCAGCATTCGAAGCTTTCTTT. Its protein is CASSLSGRGAAFEAFF. The full variable domain, in which reference TRBV7-2 and TRBJ1-1 provide the parts outside the CDR3, is GAGVSQSPSNKVTEKGKDVELRCDPISGHTALYWYRQSLGQGLEFLIYFQGNSAPDKSGLPSDRFSAERTGGSVSTLTIQRTQQEDSAVYLCASSLSGRGAAFEAFFGQGTRLTVV.